Presented here are 21 T cell receptor beta chains from one specimen sequenced in a study of T-cell reconstitution after alpha-beta-depleted transplantation in children. Unique molecular identifiers featured in how the TCRbeta library was prepared. TCRdb re-analysed the PCR reads in MiXCR, keeping a single row per CDR3 protein. The repertoire has some 600,000 distinct CDR3 sequences, 10% to 15% of them found once; the top ten carry 2.2%. Specimen: PBMCs, mostly from graft donor cells, collected 360 days after TCRalphabeta/CD19-depleted stem cell transplant. The receptor source for this set is a male patient younger than 18 who had a stem cell transplant for acute myeloid leukemia, so the T cells may come from the graft donor.

CDR3 sequence reads: CASSLGLAGGPEGIQYF. The CDR3 bases are TGTGCCAGCAGCTTAGGCCTAGCGGGAGGGCCGGAAGGGATTCAGTACTTC. The J gene is TRBJ2-4, the V gene TRBV7-6; 12 positions match TRBD2. V lost 1 base to trimming and J lost 10 bases; unmatched junction nucleotides: 11. In germline, CDR1 is SGHVS, CDR2 FNYEAQ. The CDR3 is 17 residues long.

This clonotype appeared many times. The J gene is TRBJ2-1, the V gene TRBV4-2; D uncertain. This CDR3 contains 16 residues. In germline, CDR1 is LGHNA, CDR2 YNFKEQ. V lost 0 bases and J lost 1, with 10 bases in between. The CDR3 here is CASSQESATSYNEQFF. The CDR3 coding sequence is TGTGCCAGCAGCCAAGAGTCAGCGACGTCCTACAATGAGCAGTTCTTC.

This clonotype was found a few times. The chain carries TRBV18 and TRBJ2-5, with D maybe TRBD1 (5 bases). The V end lost 1 base, the J end lost 2 bases, and 14 bases lay between the germline ends. CDR3 size: 16 residues. Germline V gene data show CDR1 as KGHSH and CDR2 as LQKENI. The chain's CDR3 is CASSPLIHRPQETQYF. CDR3 sequence (DNA): TGTGCCAGCTCACCACTTATCCACAGGCCACAAGAGACCCAGTACTTC.

This clonotype was recorded a few times. The J gene is TRBJ1-1, the V gene TRBV20-1; TRBD1 is a possible D gene (5 bases). The CDR3 spans 13 residues. Per the germline V gene, CDR1 is DFQATT and CDR2 is SNEGSKA (reference sequence). V was shortened by 6 bases and J by 4 bases, with 15 bases between the two germline ends. The chain's CDR3 is CSAPTELVTEAFF. The CDR3 nucleotides are TGCAGTGCACCGACAGAGTTGGTCACTGAAGCTTTCTTT.

The V and J genes are TRBV7-2 and TRBJ2-7, with D tentatively TRBD2 (6 bases). Trimming shortened V by 4 bases and J by 7 bases, and 20 bases separated the two germline ends. The CDR3 is made up of 15 amino acids. Looked up from germline, CDR1 is SGHTA and CDR2 is FQGNSA. The CDR3 bases are TGTGCCAGCAGCTCCGGGCGGAGGGCCCGGGGAGAGCAGTACTTC. It translates to CASSSGRRARGEQYF.

This clonotype came up a few times. The V call is TRBV18, the J call TRBJ2-7; 7 positions match TRBD1. Per germline, CDR1 KGHSH and CDR2 LQKENI. The CDR3 loop spans 16 amino acids. J lost 3 bases, V lost 2 bases, and 10 bases had no gene match. CDR3 residues: CASSPGDREGLYEQYF. DNA for the CDR3: TGTGCCAGCTCACCAGGAGACAGGGAAGGGCTCTACGAGCAGTACTTC.

This clonotype was detected a few times. This rearrangement joins TRBV24-1 to TRBJ1-5; D gene ambiguous. This CDR3 spans 13 amino acids. Trimming pared 6 bases from V and 5 bases from J, leaving 10 bases between. CDR1 is KGHDR, CDR2 SFDVKD, per germline. CDR3 nucleotides: TGTGCCACCAGTTTAAAGGGATATCAGCCCCAGCATTTT. Translation: CATSLKGYQPQHF.

With regard to this clonotype: A much larger clone lies one base from this, so it may be a read error. The chain employs TRBV10-2 and TRBJ2-2; 15 bases line up with TRBD2. Looked up from germline, CDR1 is WSHSY and CDR2 is SAAADI. CDR3 size: 16 residues. This CDR3 reads CGSSGLAGGNTGELFF. CDR3 nucleotide sequence: TGCGGCAGCTCGGGACTAGCGGGAGGGAACACCGGGGAGCTGTTTTTT.

This clonotype was recorded many times. The rearrangement joins TRBV2 to TRBJ2-3; TRBD2 aligns across 12 bases. There are 17 residues in the CDR3. V shed 8 bases, J shed 4 bases, and the junction held 13 bases outside the gene matches. Germline V gene lookup returns CDR1 SNHLY and CDR2 FYNNEI. The CDR3 reads CASRASGRASGSDTQYF. The DNA of the CDR3 is TGTGCCAGCCGCGCTAGCGGGAGGGCCTCTGGGTCAGATACGCAGTATTTT.

This chain uses TRBV14 with TRBJ2-2; 9 bases are shared with TRBD2. After removal of 4 bases from V and 0 bases from J, the junction contained 3 bases not matched to a gene. The CDR3 length is 16 residues. Germline CDR1 is SGHDN and CDR2 is FVKESK. The CDR3 DNA reads as TGTGCCAGCAGCCCGCGGGGGGGGACGAACACCGGGGAGCTGTTTTTT. It encodes CASSPRGGTNTGELFF.

Only a few counts were recorded for this clonotype. The rearrangement uses TRBV28 and TRBJ2-5; 10 bases fit TRBD1. The junction had 5 bases not matched to a gene; V was cut back by 3 bases and J by 1 base. CDR3 length equals 16 residues. Germline assignment: CDR1 MDHEN and CDR2 SYDVKM. CDR3 protein: CASSLRDRGAQETQYF. Here the CDR3 DNA reads TGTGCCAGCAGTTTGAGGGACAGGGGAGCCCAAGAGACCCAGTACTTC.

The chain couples TRBV7-2 to TRBJ2-3; 9 nucleotides line up with TRBD2. The V gene's germline CDR1 is SGHTA and CDR2 FQGNSA. J was trimmed by 0 bases and V by 5 bases; bases with no gene match: 12. The CDR3 runs 18 residues. The CDR3 protein is CASSPSALAGHSTDTQYF. CDR3 coding DNA: TGTGCCAGCAGCCCTTCAGCGCTAGCGGGGCATAGCACAGATACGCAGTATTTT. Drawing the rest from reference TRBV7-2 and TRBJ2-3, the complete variable domain is GAGVSQSPSNKVTEKGKDVELRCDPISGHTALYWYRQSLGQGLEFLIYFQGNSAPDKSGLPSDRFSAERTGGSVSTLTIQRTQQEDSAVYLCASSPSALAGHSTDTQYFGPGTRLTVL.

This clonotype was found a few times. The J gene is TRBJ2-7, the V gene TRBV28; 9 nucleotides align to TRBD1. The CDR3 spans 11 residues. In germline, CDR1 is MDHEN, CDR2 SYDVKM. V dropped 2 bases and J dropped 11; count of bases not matched to a gene: 1. CDR3 residues: CASSLGTGKYF. In DNA form, the CDR3 reads TGTGCCAGCAGTTTAGGGACAGGGAAGTACTTC.

This clonotype showed up many times. The chain has TRBV6-2 or TRBV6-3 and TRBJ2-7; no clear D. This CDR3 has 13 residues. V dropped 3 bases and J dropped 1 base, with 7 bases sitting between them. Germline values: CDR1 MNHEY, CDR2 SVGEGT. The CDR3 DNA is TGTGCCAGCAGTTATTACCAGTCCTACGAGCAGTACTTC. It translates to CASSYYQSYEQYF.

This clonotype has only one observation. The rearrangement links TRBV28 to TRBJ1-1; D is ambiguous. Germline CDR1 is MDHEN and CDR2 is SYDVKM. V lost 3 bases to trimming and J lost 4 bases, with 18 bases between them. The CDR3 sequence is 16 residues long. In DNA form, the CDR3 reads TGTGCCAGCAGTTTGGGCAGGCGATTCCTCGGCACTGAAGCTTTCTTT. It yields the protein CASSLGRRFLGTEAFF.

This clonotype was seen just once. The J gene is TRBJ2-7, the V gene TRBV28, with D possibly TRBD1 on 5 matching bases. The CDR3 is 11 amino acids. V dropped 5 bases and J dropped 7 bases, with 9 bases sitting between them. CDR1 is MDHEN, CDR2 SYDVKM, per germline. The CDR3 nucleotides are TGTGCCAGCAGTCAGGGTTGGGAGCAGTACTTC. This translates into CASSQGWEQYF.

In its sample, this clonotype was seen a few times. The rearrangement joins TRBV5-1 to TRBJ2-4, with D maybe TRBD1 (6 bases). This CDR3 spans 14 amino acids. Per germline, CDR1 SGHRS and CDR2 YFSETQ. Trimming removed 0 bases from V and 6 bases from J, with 10 bases in between. DNA of the CDR3: TGCGCCAGCAGCTTGGATAGGGGGTTAAACATTCAGTACTTC. It is translated as CASSLDRGLNIQYF.

Concerning this clonotype itself: Because the CDR3 is missing its conserved closing phenylalanine or tryptophan, this is likely a read error. V usage is TRBV5-1 and J usage is TRBJ1-2; D call uncertain. Germline assignment: CDR1 SGHRS and CDR2 YFSETQ. V lost 7 bases and J lost 2, with 12 bases in between. This CDR3 region has 13 residues. The CDR3 reads CASRLPDNYGYTC. The DNA for the CDR3 is TGCGCCAGCCGACTCCCTGACAACTATGGCTACACCTGC.

The V gene is TRBV4-2, the J gene TRBJ2-1, with 11 bases fitting TRBD2. Per the germline V gene, CDR1 is LGHNA and CDR2 is YNFKEQ. The CDR3 totals 16 residues. The junction had 6 bases not matched to a gene; V was cut back by 0 bases and J by 8 bases. CDR3 nucleotides: TGTGCCAGCAGCCAAGAGGGACTAGCGGATGGGCATGAGCAGTTCTTC. Translation gives CASSQEGLADGHEQFF.

The chain employs TRBV20-1 and TRBJ2-7, with 11 bases lining up with TRBD2. The CDR3 length is 16 residues. Germline lookup yields CDR1 DFQATT and CDR2 SNEGSKA (reference sequence). Germline trimming cut 3 bases from V and 4 bases from J; bases unmatched to any gene: 11. The CDR3 here is CSARGTYLAGGYEQYF. CDR3 bases: TGCAGTGCTAGGGGGACATATCTAGCGGGAGGATACGAGCAGTACTTC.

This clonotype came up a few times. The CDR3 spells CASSFWRGTWGWNEQFF. The DNA for the CDR3 is TGTGCCAGCAGTTTTTGGAGGGGGACCTGGGGGTGGAATGAGCAGTTCTTC. The gene calls are TRBV12-3 or TRBV12-4 and TRBJ2-1; D is possibly TRBD1 or TRBD2 (6 bases each). The CDR3 length is 17 residues. Trimming took off 3 bases at V and 7 bases at J, with 22 bases between the two ends.